These T cell receptor beta chains were read from a single sample in a study of blood T cell repertoires in COVID-19. The protocol was immunoSEQ multiplex PCR, while the TCRdb copy is restricted to in-frame clones and leaves out a portion. The profile covers more than 300,000 clones, with around 87% appearing a single time and roughly 10% taken by the ten largest. Sequenced input: peripheral blood. The origin of the receptors is a woman aged 25 to 45 with COVID-19, enrolled during active disease. Each CDR3 is given with its conserved first and last residue. D genes are given only for firm matches. Size values are once, few and many counts, or a class for expanded clones, and some rows have none.

size,J,D,V,CDR3,DNA
-,TRBJ2-7,-,TRBV29-1,CSVRSSGGYEQYF,TGCAGTGTTCGGTCCAGCGGAGGCTACGAGCAGTACTTC
-,TRBJ2-2,-,TRBV19,CASSMTPTGTGELFF,TGTGCCAGTAGTATGACCCCCACAGGCACCGGGGAGCTGTTTTTT
-,TRBJ2-7,TRBD2,TRBV6-5,CASSYSAGEAEQYF,TGTGCCAGCAGTTACTCGGCGGGGGAGGCGGAGCAGTACTTC
-,TRBJ1-4,-,TRBV2,CASKGGGSEKLFF,TGTGCCAGCAAAGGGGGGGGGAGCGAAAAACTGTTTTTT
few,TRBJ2-7,TRBD2,TRBV5-6,CASSWAGGGPYEQYF,TGTGCCAGCAGCTGGGCGGGAGGTGGGCCCTACGAGCAGTACTTC
-,TRBJ2-1,-,TRBV5-5,CASSWHSGTAEQFF,TGTGCCAGCAGCTGGCATAGCGGGACAGCCGAACAGTTCTTC
-,TRBJ2-7,-,TRBV28,CASSLGQSNYEQYF,TGTGCCAGCAGTTTGGGGCAGTCCAACTACGAGCAGTACTTC
-,TRBJ1-6,-,TRBV19,CASSMDSSYNSPLHF,TGTGCCAGTAGTATGGACAGCTCCTATAATTCACCCCTCCACTTT
-,TRBJ1-1,-,TRBV2,CASSEGGRSEAFF,TGTGCCAGCAGTGAAGGGGGGCGGAGTGAAGCTTTCTTT
-,TRBJ2-2,TRBD1,TRBV7-3,CASSLTSRGMSGELFF,TGTGCCAGCAGCTTAACGTCCAGGGGGATGAGCGGGGAGCTGTTTTTT
-,TRBJ1-2,TRBD1,TRBV11-2,CASSPGLGRGSYGYTF,TGTGCCAGCAGCCCCGGGTTGGGCAGGGGGTCCTATGGCTACACCTTC
-,TRBJ2-7,TRBD1,TRBV9,CASSVDPQGASYEQYF,TGTGCCAGCAGCGTAGACCCACAGGGGGCCTCCTACGAGCAGTACTTC
-,TRBJ2-7,TRBD2,TRBV5-1,CASSLTAGGGYEQYF,TGCGCCAGCAGCTTGACGGCGGGAGGGGGGTACGAGCAGTACTTC
-,TRBJ1-1,TRBD1,TRBV5-4,CASSLTGTSTEAFF,TGTGCCAGCAGCCTGACAGGGACCTCCACTGAAGCTTTCTTT
-,TRBJ2-7,-,TRBV12-5,CASCGDRSYEQYF,TGTGCTAGCTGCGGGGACAGATCCTACGAGCAGTACTTC
-,TRBJ2-3,TRBD2,TRBV24-1,CATSDGLDGADTQYF,TGTGCCACCAGTGACGGACTAGATGGGGCAGATACGCAGTATTTT
-,TRBJ2-5,TRBD2,TRBV5-1,CASSLISGRRYQETQYF,TGCGCCAGCAGCTTGATTAGCGGGAGGAGGTACCAAGAGACCCAGTACTTC
-,TRBJ2-3,-,TRBV6-5,CASTVTGATTDTQYF,TGTGCCAGCACCGTGACAGGAGCGACCACAGATACGCAGTATTTT
-,TRBJ2-7,TRBD1,TRBV28,CASSLGDSDLHEQYF,TGTGCCAGCAGTTTAGGGGACAGTGACTTACACGAGCAGTACTTC
-,TRBJ2-5,TRBD1,TRBV7-2,CASSLVGQVVETQYF,TGTGCCAGCAGCTTAGTGGGACAGGTAGTGGAGACCCAGTACTTC
-,TRBJ2-5,TRBD2,TRBV15,CATSRPDSLTAGVGTQYF,TGTGCCACCAGCAGGCCCGACTCACTTACGGCGGGAGTCGGGACCCAGTACTTC
-,TRBJ2-1,TRBD1,TRBV30,CAWSAQGNEQFF,TGTGCCTGGAGTGCACAGGGGAACGAGCAGTTCTTC
-,TRBJ2-7,TRBD1,TRBV7-9,CASSYGQGANEQYF,TGTGCCAGCAGCTACGGACAGGGGGCCAACGAGCAGTACTTC
-,TRBJ2-1,TRBD1,TRBV4-1,CASSQDWQGAQGEQFF,TGCGCCAGCAGCCAAGATTGGCAGGGGGCGCAAGGTGAGCAGTTCTTC
-,TRBJ2-3,TRBD2,TRBV5-8,CASSLPGLAGFSDTQYF,TGTGCCAGCAGCTTGCCAGGACTAGCGGGATTCTCAGATACGCAGTATTTT
-,TRBJ2-7,-,TRBV27,CASSFTSAGIYEQYF,TGTGCCAGCAGTTTTACCTCCGCAGGGATCTACGAGCAGTACTTC
-,TRBJ2-7,TRBD1,TRBV6-5,CASSSSRGRGEQYF,TGTGCCAGCAGCAGTAGCAGGGGGCGCGGCGAGCAGTACTTC
-,TRBJ1-5,TRBD1,TRBV2,CASSGDRGADQPQHF,TGTGCCAGCAGTGGCGACAGGGGGGCCGATCAGCCCCAGCATTTT
-,TRBJ2-7,-,TRBV11-2,CASSLAVLSSYEQYF,TGTGCCAGCAGCTTAGCGGTACTGAGCTCCTACGAGCAGTACTTC
-,TRBJ2-7,-,TRBV19,CASSISGMASYEQYF,TGTGCCAGTAGTATTTCCGGGATGGCGTCCTACGAGCAGTACTTC
-,TRBJ2-2,-,TRBV5-1,CASSSGYRANTGELFF,TGCGCCAGCAGTTCCGGGTATCGGGCGAACACCGGGGAGCTGTTTTTT
-,TRBJ2-3,-,TRBV7-2,CASSVTGRTDTQYF,TGTGCCAGCAGCGTGACAGGCCGCACAGATACGCAGTATTTT
-,TRBJ1-1,-,TRBV19,CASSVRWNTEAFF,TGTGCCAGTAGTGTCAGGTGGAACACTGAAGCTTTCTTT
once,TRBJ1-1,TRBD1,TRBV5-1,CASSGGQGASTEAFF,TGCGCCAGCAGCGGGGGACAGGGGGCGAGCACTGAAGCTTTCTTT
-,TRBJ2-5,-,TRBV16,CASSHLGLGETQYF,TGTGCCAGCAGCCATTTGGGGCTTGGAGAGACCCAGTACTTC
-,TRBJ2-1,TRBD1,TRBV7-8,CASSLQTGGNEQFF,TGTGCCAGCAGCTTACAGACAGGGGGTAATGAGCAGTTCTTC
-,TRBJ1-3,TRBD1,TRBV9,CASSVNAGGGNTIYF,TGTGCCAGCAGCGTAAACGCAGGGGGCGGAAACACCATATATTTT
-,TRBJ2-3,-,TRBV20-1,CSALLADTQYF,TGCAGTGCCTTACTCGCCGATACGCAGTATTTT
-,TRBJ2-4,TRBD1,TRBV7-2,CASSWGQGAIQYF,TGTGCCAGCAGCTGGGGACAGGGGGCCATTCAGTACTTC
-,TRBJ1-5,-,TRBV7-2,CASSPRPTGNQPQHF,TGTGCCAGCAGCCCCAGACCAACAGGGAATCAGCCCCAGCATTTT
-,TRBJ2-7,-,TRBV5-4,CASSLEGGYEQYF,TGTGCCAGCAGCTTGGAAGGCGGCTACGAGCAGTACTTC
-,TRBJ2-7,-,TRBV6-5,CASSYGLATYEQYF,TGTGCCAGCAGTTACGGGCTAGCAACCTACGAGCAGTACTTC
once,TRBJ2-3,-,TRBV9,CASSGGFTDTQYF,TGTGCCAGCAGCGGAGGCTTCACAGATACGCAGTATTTT
once,TRBJ2-5,TRBD1,TRBV2,CASNRGQETQYF,TGTGCCAGCAACAGGGGCCAAGAGACCCAGTACTTC
few,TRBJ1-1,-,TRBV5-1,CASSSAPQFRGNTEAFF,TGCGCCAGCAGCTCCGCTCCCCAATTTCGGGGGAACACTGAAGCTTTCTTT
-,TRBJ2-7,-,TRBV7-3,CASSLGSGEQYF,TGTGCCAGCAGCCTAGGGTCGGGGGAGCAGTACTTC
few,TRBJ1-4,-,TRBV25-1,CASAGSSNEKLFF,TGTGCCAGCGCCGGGTCCTCTAATGAAAAACTGTTTTTT
few,TRBJ1-6,-,TRBV7-2,CASSLSGGYNSPLHF,TGTGCCAGCAGCTTAAGCGGTGGATATAATTCACCCCTCCACTTT
-,TRBJ1-1,TRBD1,TRBV5-1,CASRRGTDTEAFF,TGCGCCAGCAGGCGTGGGACAGACACTGAAGCTTTCTTT
-,TRBJ1-2,TRBD1,TRBV18,CASSPRDRGSGYTF,TGTGCCAGCTCACCCCGGGACAGGGGAAGTGGCTACACCTTC
-,TRBJ2-1,TRBD2,TRBV23-1,CASSHNELAENEQFF,TGCGCCAGCAGTCATAACGAACTAGCGGAAAATGAGCAGTTCTTC
-,TRBJ2-3,-,TRBV5-1,CASSLQLAHSPPDTQYF,TGCGCCAGCAGCTTACAGCTAGCGCACTCACCCCCAGATACGCAGTATTTT
-,TRBJ1-1,-,TRBV19,CASSIGVGEAFF,TGTGCCAGTAGTATAGGCGTTGGTGAAGCTTTCTTT
-,TRBJ1-1,TRBD1,TRBV5-1,CASSVITGGTEAFF,TGCGCCAGCAGCGTAATAACAGGGGGCACTGAAGCTTTCTTT
-,TRBJ2-1,-,TRBV9,CASSRKVAGGFNEQFF,TGTGCCAGCAGCCGCAAGGTAGCAGGAGGGTTCAATGAGCAGTTCTTC